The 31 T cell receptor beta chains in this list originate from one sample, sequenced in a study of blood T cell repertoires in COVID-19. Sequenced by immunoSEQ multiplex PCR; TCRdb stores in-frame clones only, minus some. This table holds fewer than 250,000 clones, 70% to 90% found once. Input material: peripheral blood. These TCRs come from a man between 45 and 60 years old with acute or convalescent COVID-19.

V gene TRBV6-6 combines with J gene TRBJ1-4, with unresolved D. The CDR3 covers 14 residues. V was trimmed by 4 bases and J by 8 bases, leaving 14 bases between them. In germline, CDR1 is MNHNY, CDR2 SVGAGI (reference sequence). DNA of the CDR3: TGTGCCAGCAGTTTCCCGACGGCCGGGGAAAAACTGTTTTTT. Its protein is CASSFPTAGEKLFF.

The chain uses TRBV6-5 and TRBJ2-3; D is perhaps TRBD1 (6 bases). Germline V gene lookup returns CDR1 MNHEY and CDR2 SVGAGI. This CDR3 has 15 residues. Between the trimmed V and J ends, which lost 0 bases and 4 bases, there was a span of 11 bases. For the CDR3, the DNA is TGTGCCAGCAGTTACTCGGGCAGGGGACCAGATACGCAGTATTTT. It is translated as CASSYSGRGPDTQYF.

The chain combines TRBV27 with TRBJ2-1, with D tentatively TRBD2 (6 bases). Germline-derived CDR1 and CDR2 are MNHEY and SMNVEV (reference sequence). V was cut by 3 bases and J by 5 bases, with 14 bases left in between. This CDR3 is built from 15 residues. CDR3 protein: CASSFSGLGDNEQFF. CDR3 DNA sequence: TGTGCCAGCAGTTTTTCGGGACTGGGAGACAATGAGCAGTTCTTC.

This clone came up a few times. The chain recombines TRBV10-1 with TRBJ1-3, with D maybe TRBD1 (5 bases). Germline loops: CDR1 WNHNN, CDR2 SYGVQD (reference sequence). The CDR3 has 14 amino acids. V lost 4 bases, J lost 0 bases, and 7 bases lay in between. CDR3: CASSGTSSGNTIYF. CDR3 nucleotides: TGCGCCAGCAGTGGGACATCCTCTGGAAACACCATATATTTT.

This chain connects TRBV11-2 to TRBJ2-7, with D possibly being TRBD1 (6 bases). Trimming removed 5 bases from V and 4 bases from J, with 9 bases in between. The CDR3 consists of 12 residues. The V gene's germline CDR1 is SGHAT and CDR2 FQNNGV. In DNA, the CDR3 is TGTGCCAGCAGCACAGGGCATTACGAGCAGTACTTC. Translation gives CASSTGHYEQYF. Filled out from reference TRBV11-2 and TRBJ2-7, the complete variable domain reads EAGVAQSPRYKIIEKRQSVAFWCNPISGHATLYWYQQILGQGPKLLIQFQNNGVVDDSQLPKDRFSAERLKGVDSTLKIQPAKLEDSAVYLCASSTGHYEQYFGPGTRLTVT.

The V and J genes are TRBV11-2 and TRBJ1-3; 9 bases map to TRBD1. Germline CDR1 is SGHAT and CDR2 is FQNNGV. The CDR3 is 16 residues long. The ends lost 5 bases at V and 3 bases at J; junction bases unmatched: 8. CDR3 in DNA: TGTGCCAGCAGCAGAGGACAGGGGTCGGTTGGAAACACCATATATTTT. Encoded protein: CASSRGQGSVGNTIYF.

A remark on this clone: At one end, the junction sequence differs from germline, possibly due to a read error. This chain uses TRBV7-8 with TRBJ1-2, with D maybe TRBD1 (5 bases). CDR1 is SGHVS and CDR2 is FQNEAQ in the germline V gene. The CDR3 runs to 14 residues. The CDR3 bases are TGTGCCAGCAGCATAGCGACAGTGAACTATGGCTACACCTTC. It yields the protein CASSIATVNYGYTF.

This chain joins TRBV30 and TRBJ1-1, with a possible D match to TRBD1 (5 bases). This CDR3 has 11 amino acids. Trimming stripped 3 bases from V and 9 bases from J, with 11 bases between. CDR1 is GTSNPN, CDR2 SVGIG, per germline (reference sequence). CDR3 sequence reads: CAWSDGGKAFF. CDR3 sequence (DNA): TGTGCCTGGAGCGACGGGGGGAAAGCTTTCTTT.

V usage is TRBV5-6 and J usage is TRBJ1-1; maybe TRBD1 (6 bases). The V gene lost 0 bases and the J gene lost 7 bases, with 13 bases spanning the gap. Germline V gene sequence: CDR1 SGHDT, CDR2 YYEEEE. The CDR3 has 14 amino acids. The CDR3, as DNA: TGTGCCAGCAGCTTGGCCCAGGGGTCGGGTGAAGCTTTCTTT. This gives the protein CASSLAQGSGEAFF.

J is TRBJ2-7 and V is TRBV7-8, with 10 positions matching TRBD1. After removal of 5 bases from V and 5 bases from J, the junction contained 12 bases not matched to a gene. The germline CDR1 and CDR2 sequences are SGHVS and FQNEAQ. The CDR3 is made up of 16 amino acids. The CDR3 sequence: CASSPSLGQGDDEQYF. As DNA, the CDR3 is TGTGCCAGCAGCCCCAGCCTAGGACAGGGGGACGACGAGCAGTACTTC.

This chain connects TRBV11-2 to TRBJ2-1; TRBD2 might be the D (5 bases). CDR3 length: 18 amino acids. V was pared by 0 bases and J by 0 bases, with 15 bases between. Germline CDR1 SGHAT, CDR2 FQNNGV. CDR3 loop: CASSLDRGAVSSYNEQFF. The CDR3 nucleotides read TGTGCCAGCAGCTTAGATCGGGGAGCGGTTAGCTCCTACAATGAGCAGTTCTTC. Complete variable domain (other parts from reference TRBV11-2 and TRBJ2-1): EAGVAQSPRYKIIEKRQSVAFWCNPISGHATLYWYQQILGQGPKLLIQFQNNGVVDDSQLPKDRFSAERLKGVDSTLKIQPAKLEDSAVYLCASSLDRGAVSSYNEQFFGPGTRLTVL.

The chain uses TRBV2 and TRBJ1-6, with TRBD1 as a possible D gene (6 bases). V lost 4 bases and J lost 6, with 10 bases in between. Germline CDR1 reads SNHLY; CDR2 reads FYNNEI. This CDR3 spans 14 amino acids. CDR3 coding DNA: TGTGCCAGCAGTGGAAGAGGGGGTAATTCACCCCTCCACTTT. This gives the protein CASSGRGGNSPLHF.

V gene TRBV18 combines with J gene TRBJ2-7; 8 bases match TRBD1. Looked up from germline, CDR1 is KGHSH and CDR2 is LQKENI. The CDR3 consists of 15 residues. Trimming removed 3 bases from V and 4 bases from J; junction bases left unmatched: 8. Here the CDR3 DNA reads TGTGCCAGCTCACCGGGACAGGCGGATCTTTACGAGCAGTACTTC. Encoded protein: CASSPGQADLYEQYF.

CDR3 loop: CASSPGQNTGELFF. CDR3 bases: TGTGCCAGCAGCCCCGGACAGAACACCGGGGAGCTGTTTTTT. The rearrangement uses TRBV11-2 and TRBJ2-2, with D possibly matching TRBD1 (5 bases). The V end lost 5 bases, the J end lost 1 base, and 8 bases lay between the germline ends. Germline CDR1 and CDR2: SGHAT and FQNNGV. The CDR3 is made up of 14 amino acids.

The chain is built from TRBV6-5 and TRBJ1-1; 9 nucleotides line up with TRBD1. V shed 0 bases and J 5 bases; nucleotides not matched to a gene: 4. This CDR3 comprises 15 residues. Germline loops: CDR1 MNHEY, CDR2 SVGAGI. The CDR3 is CASSYSNRGPTEAFF. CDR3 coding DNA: TGTGCCAGCAGTTACTCGAACAGGGGGCCAACTGAAGCTTTCTTT.

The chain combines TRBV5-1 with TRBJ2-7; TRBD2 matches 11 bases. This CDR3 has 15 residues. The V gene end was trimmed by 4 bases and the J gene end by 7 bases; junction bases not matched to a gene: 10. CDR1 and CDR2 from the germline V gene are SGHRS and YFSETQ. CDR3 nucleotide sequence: TGCGCCAGCAGCCCCCCGACTAGCGGGGTGGGGGAGCAGTACTTC. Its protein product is CASSPPTSGVGEQYF.

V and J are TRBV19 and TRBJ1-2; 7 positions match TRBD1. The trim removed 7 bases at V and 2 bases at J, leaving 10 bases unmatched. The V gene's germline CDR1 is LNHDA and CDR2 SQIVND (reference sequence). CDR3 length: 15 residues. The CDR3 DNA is TGTGCCAGTATGGGGGCCGGGACAGTAAACTATGGCTACACCTTC. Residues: CASMGAGTVNYGYTF.

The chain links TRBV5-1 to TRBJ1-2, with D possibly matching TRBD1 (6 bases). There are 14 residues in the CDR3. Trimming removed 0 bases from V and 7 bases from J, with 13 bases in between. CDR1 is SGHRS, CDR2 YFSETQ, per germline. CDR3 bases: TGCGCCAGCAGCTTGGGGGGGCAATATGGTGGCTACACCTTC. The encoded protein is CASSLGGQYGGYTF.

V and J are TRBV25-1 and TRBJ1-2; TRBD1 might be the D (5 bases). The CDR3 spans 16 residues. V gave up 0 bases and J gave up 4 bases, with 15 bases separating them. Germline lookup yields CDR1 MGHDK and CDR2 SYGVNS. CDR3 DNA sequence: TGTGCCAGCAGTGAATATATCGGGGGGACTGCCTATGGCTACACCTTC. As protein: CASSEYIGGTAYGYTF.

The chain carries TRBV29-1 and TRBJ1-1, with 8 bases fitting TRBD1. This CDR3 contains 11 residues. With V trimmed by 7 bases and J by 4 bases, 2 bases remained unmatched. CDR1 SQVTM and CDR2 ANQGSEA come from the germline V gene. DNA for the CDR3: TGCAGCGCCCAGGGGGCCACTGAAGCTTTCTTT. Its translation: CSAQGATEAFF.

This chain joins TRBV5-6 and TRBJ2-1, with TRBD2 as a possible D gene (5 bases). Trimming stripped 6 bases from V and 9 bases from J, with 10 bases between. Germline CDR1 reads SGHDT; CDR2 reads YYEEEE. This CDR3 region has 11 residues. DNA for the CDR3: TGTGCCAGCAAGCTTGGGAGTGAGCAGTTCTTC. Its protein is CASKLGSEQFF.

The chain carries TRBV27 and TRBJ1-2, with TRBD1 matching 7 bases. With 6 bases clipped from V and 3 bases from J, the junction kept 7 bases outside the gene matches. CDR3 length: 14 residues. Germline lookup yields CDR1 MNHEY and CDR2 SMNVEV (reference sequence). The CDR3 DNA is TGTGCCAGCAGAAACCGGGACAGTTACTATGGCTACACCTTC. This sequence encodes CASRNRDSYYGYTF.

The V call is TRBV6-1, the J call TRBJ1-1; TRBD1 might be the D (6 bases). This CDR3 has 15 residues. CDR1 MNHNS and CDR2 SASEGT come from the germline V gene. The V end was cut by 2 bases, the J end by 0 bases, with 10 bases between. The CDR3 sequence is CASSERQGLNTEAFF. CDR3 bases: TGTGCCAGCAGTGAAAGGCAGGGGTTGAACACTGAAGCTTTCTTT.

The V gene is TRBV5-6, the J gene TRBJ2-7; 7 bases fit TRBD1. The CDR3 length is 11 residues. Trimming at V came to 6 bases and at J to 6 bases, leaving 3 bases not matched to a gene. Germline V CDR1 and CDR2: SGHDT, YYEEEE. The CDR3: CASTEGAEQYF. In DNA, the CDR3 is TGTGCCAGCACCGAGGGGGCCGAGCAGTACTTC.

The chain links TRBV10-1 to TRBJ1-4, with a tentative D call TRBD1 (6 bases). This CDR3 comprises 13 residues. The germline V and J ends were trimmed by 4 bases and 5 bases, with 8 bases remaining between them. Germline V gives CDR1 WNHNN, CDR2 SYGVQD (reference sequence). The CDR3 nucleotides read TGCGCCAGCAGTGCAGGACAGAATGAAAAACTGTTTTTT. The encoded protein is CASSAGQNEKLFF.

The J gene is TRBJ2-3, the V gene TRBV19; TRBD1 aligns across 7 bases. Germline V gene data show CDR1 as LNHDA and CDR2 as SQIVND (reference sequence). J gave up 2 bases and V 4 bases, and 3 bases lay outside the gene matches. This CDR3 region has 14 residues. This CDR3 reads CASSTGQLTDTQYF. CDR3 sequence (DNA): TGTGCCAGTAGTACGGGACAGCTCACAGATACGCAGTATTTT.

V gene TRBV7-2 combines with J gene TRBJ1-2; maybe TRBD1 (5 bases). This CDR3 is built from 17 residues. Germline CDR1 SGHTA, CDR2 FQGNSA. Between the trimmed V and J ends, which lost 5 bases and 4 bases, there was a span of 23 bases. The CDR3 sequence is CASSPGGGGNRGYGYTF. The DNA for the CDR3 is TGTGCCAGCAGCCCCGGGGGGGGAGGAAATCGAGGCTATGGCTACACCTTC.

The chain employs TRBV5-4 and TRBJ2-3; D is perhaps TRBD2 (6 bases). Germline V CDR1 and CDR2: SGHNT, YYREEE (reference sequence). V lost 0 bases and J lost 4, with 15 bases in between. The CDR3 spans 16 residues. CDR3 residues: CASSLGSGFRSDTQYF. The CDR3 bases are TGTGCCAGCAGCTTGGGTAGCGGTTTTAGGTCAGATACGCAGTATTTT.

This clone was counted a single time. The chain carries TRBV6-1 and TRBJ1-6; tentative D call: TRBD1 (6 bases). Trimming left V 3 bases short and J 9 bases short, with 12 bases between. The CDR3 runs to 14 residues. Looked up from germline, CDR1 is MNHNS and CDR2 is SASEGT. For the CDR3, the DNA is TGTGCCAGCAGTGATTGGGGGCGCGGTTCACCCCTCCACTTT. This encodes CASSDWGRGSPLHF.

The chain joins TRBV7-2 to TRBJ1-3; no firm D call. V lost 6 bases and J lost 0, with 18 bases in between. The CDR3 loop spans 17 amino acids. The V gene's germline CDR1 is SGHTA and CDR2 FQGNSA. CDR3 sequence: CASSPGLGSTSGNTIYF. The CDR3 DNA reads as TGTGCCAGCAGTCCCGGGTTAGGGAGCACCTCTGGAAACACCATATATTTT.

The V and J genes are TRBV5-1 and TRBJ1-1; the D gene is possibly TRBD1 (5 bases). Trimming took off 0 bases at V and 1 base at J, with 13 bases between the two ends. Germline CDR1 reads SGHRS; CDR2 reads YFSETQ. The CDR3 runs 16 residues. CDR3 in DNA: TGCGCCAGCAGCTTGGCGGGAGACAGATCGAACACTGAAGCTTTCTTT. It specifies CASSLAGDRSNTEAFF.